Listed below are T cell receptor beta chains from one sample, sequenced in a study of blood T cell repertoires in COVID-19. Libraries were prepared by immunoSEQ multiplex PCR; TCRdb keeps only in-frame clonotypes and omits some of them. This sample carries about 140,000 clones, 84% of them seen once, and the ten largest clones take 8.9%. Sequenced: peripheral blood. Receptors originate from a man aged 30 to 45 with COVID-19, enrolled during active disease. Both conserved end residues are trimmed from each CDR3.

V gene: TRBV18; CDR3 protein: ASSPDQTEVYGYT
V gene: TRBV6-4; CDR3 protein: ASRLQGAKF
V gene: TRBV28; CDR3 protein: ASRKGTGRGYT
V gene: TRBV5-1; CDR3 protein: ASTRLAGGFMGGQF
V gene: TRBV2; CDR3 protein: ASSEGHQDTQY
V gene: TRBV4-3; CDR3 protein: ASSQDKAGSTGELF
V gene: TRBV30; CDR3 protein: AVDFSYEQY
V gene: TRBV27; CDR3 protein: ASSPKRDTQY
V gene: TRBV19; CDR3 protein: ASSIGAPGTNEKLF
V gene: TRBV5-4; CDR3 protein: ASSLGNRGGGGNTIY
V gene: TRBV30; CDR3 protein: ASQGQRTEAF
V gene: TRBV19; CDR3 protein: ASRRQAGAGETQY
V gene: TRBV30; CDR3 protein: AWSVSRTSSTDTQY
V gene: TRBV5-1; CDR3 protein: ASSFNSMINEQF
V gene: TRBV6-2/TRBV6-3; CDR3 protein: ASSYSRELLLVDEQF
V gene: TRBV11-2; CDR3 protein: ASSSEGGDYNEQF
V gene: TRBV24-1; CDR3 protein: ATREGGRNEQF
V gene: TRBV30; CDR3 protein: AWSLQGARQPQH
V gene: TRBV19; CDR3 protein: ASRKRELDGYT
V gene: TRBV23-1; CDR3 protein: ASSHGREGRWETQY
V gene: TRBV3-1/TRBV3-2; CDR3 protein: ASSQVAGAGGSF
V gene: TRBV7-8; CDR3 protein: ASSLVGANYGYT
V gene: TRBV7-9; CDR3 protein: ASSFSGAEAF
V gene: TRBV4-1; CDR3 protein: ASSQTQPGQGVLEQY
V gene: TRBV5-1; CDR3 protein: ASSLRGGSGEKLF
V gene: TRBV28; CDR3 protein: ASSLGQTIYEQY
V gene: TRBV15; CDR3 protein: ATSRLSSYNSPLH
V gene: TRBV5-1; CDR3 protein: ASSLGVAGSLNEQF
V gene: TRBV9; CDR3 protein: ASSVRAARGEKLF
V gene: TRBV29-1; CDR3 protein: SVDQFDPGLVQETQY
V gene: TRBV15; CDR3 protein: ATSRDRGQEY
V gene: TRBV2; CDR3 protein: ASRVTRLSTDTQY